These 9 T cell receptor beta chains came from one sample sequenced in a study of T cell repertoires in cytomegalovirus infection. TCRdb reprocessed the reads via MiXCR and lists one record per CDR3 protein. This sample has more than 350,000 distinct CDR3 sequences, with 31% found just once. Sequences were obtained from PBMCs. The receptors here all came from a human donor in good health (CMV status not recorded). Some clones in this sample may be carry-over from other donors' samples.

This clonotype was counted a few times. J is TRBJ2-3 and V is TRBV25-1; D tentatively fits TRBD1 or TRBD2 (5 bases each). V lost 2 bases to trimming and J lost 4 bases, with 13 bases between them. CDR3 length: 15 residues. Looked up from germline, CDR1 is MGHDK and CDR2 is SYGVNS. The CDR3 spells CASSEVKGPADTQYF. The CDR3 DNA follows: TGTGCCAGCAGTGAAGTAAAGGGACCAGCAGATACGCAGTATTTT.

V gene TRBV20-1 combines with J gene TRBJ2-5; TRBD1 or TRBD2 may be the D gene (6 bases each). The CDR3 consists of 13 residues. The V gene lost 6 bases and the J gene lost 5 bases, with 16 bases spanning the gap. CDR1 and CDR2 from the germline V gene are DFQATT and SNEGSKA (reference sequence). CDR3 nucleotides: TGCAGTGCGCTAGCGCCGAGGGGGGAGACCCAGTACTTC. Translating gives CSALAPRGETQYF.

The table lists this clonotype with many counts. The chain combines TRBV6-2 or TRBV6-3 with TRBJ1-5, with 7 bases fitting TRBD1. The germline V gene encodes CDR1 MNHEY and CDR2 SVGEGT. The CDR3 is 17 amino acids. Unmatched junction bases numbered 13, after V lost 6 bases and J lost 2 bases. CDR3 sequence: CASRDWTGRGGNQPQHF. CDR3 nucleotides: TGTGCCAGCAGGGATTGGACAGGCCGCGGGGGCAATCAGCCCCAGCATTTT.

This clonotype occurred a few times. V gene TRBV5-6 combines with J gene TRBJ2-7; D is unclear. Germline V gives CDR1 SGHDT, CDR2 YYEEEE. The CDR3 sequence is 15 residues long. The V end was cut by 3 bases, the J end by 2 bases, with 15 bases between. DNA for the CDR3: TGTGCCAGCAGCTATTATGCTGGTTCGGCCTACGAGCAGTACTTC. Its protein product is CASSYYAGSAYEQYF.

There are a few counts of this clonotype. The chain carries TRBV7-8 and TRBJ2-3; the D is unclear. This CDR3 comprises 14 residues. The V and J ends lost 3 bases and 4 bases respectively, with 11 bases between them. The V gene's germline CDR1 is SGHVS and CDR2 FQNEAQ. This chain's CDR3 is CASSLLGLADTQYF. The CDR3 nucleotides are TGTGCCAGCAGCTTGTTGGGATTGGCAGATACGCAGTATTTT. Filled out from reference TRBV7-8 and TRBJ2-3, the complete variable domain reads GAGVSQSPRYKVAKRGQDVALRCDPISGHVSLFWYQQALGQGPEFLTYFQNEAQLDKSGLPSDRFFAERPEGSVSTLKIQRTQQEDSAVYLCASSLLGLADTQYFGPGTRLTVL.

This clonotype was recorded at least ten times. The V call is TRBV5-4, the J call TRBJ2-1; possibly TRBD2 for D (5 bases). The CDR3 is 13 residues long. Germline CDR1 is SGHNT and CDR2 is YYREEE (reference sequence). Trimming removed 3 bases at V and 5 bases at J, with 9 bases between. This CDR3 reads CASSSRGDNEQFF. CDR3 coding DNA: TGTGCCAGCAGCTCACGGGGAGACAATGAGCAGTTCTTC.

This clonotype has ten or more counts. The chain is built from TRBV5-6 and TRBJ2-1; D not certain. Germline CDR1 reads SGHDT; CDR2 reads YYEEEE. CDR3 length equals 13 residues. Trimming took 5 bases from V and 9 from J, leaving 15 bases between them. CDR3 region: CASSHRRHGEQFF. The CDR3 DNA reads TGTGCCAGCAGTCACCGCCGCCACGGTGAGCAGTTCTTC.

This clonotype was seen a single time. J is TRBJ1-4 and V is TRBV7-3, with D tentatively TRBD1 (5 bases). Trimming stripped 8 bases from V and 6 bases from J, with 13 bases between. Per the germline V gene, CDR1 is SGHTA and CDR2 is FQGTGA. CDR3 size: 13 residues. CDR3 sequence: CASPTGTYEKLFF. CDR3 DNA: TGTGCCAGCCCGACGGGGACCTATGAAAAACTGTTTTTT.

This clonotype is a singleton in its sample. Being one base from a much bigger clone, this may be a read error. V gene TRBV6-1 combines with J gene TRBJ1-1; D not resolved. Per the germline V gene, CDR1 is MNHNS and CDR2 is SASEGT. The CDR3 contains 12 residues. The CDR3 sequence is CASSDYNTDAFF. CDR3 sequence (DNA): TGTGCCAGCAGTGATTATAACACTGACGCTTTCTTT.